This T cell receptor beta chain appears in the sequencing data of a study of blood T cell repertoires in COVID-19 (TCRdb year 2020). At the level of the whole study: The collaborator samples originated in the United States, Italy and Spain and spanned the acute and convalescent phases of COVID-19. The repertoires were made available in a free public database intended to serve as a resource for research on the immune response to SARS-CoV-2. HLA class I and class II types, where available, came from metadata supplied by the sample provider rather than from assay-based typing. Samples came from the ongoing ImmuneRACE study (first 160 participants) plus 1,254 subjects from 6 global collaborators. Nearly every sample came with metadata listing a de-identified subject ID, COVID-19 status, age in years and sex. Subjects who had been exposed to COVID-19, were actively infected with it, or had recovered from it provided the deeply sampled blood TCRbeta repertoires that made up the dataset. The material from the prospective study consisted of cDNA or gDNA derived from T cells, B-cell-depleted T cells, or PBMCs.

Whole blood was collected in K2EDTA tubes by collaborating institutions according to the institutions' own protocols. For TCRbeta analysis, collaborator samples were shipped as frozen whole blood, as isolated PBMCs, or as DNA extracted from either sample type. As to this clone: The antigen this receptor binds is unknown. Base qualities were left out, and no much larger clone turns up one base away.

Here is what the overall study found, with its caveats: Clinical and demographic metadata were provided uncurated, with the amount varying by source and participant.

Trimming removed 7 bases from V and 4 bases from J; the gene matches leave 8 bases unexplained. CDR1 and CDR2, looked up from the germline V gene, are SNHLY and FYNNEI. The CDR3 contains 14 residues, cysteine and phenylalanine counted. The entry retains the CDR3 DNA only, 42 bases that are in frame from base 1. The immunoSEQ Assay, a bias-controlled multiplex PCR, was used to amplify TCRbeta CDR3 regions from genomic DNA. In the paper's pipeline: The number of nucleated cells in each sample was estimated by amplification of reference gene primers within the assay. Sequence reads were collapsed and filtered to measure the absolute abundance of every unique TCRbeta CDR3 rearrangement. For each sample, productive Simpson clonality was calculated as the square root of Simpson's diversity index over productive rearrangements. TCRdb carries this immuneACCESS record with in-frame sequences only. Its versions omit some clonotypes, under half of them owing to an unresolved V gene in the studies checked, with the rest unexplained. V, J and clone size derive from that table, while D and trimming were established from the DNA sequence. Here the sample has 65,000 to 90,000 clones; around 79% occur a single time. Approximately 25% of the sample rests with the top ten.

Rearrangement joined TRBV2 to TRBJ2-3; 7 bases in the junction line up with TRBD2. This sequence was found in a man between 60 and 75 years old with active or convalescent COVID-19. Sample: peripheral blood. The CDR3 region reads CASTSPLAADTQYF. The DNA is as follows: TGTGCCAGCACTTCCCCGCTAGCGGCAGATACGCAGTATTTT.